One and the same sample provided the 18 T cell receptor beta chains below, sequenced in a study of CD8 T cells in ankylosing spondylitis. From the 5' RACE reads, TCRdb called clonotypes with MiXCR, one entry per CDR3 protein. The sample carries under 150,000 distinct CDR3 sequences, roughly 10% recorded once. Sequencing was done on a sample of blood, either unsorted or a sorted T cell fraction (not recorded which). The receptors were gathered from a female donor with ankylosing spondylitis or in good health (not recorded which).

This clonotype was seen many times. The chain has TRBV12-3 or TRBV12-4 and TRBJ1-6; maybe TRBD1 (5 bases). V gave up 5 bases and J gave up 10 bases, with 18 bases separating them. The CDR3 contains 15 residues. The CDR3 bases are TGTGCCAGCAGTGGGGCCGGACGCGCGCGCTCACCCCTCCACTTT. This codes for CASSGAGRARSPLHF.

This clonotype was recorded many times. The chain links TRBV12-3 or TRBV12-4 to TRBJ1-1, with no clear D. V lost 8 bases and J 5 bases, leaving 6 bases between the germline ends. The CDR3 sequence is 10 residues long. DNA of the CDR3: TGTGCCAGCGGCATGACTGAAGCTTTCTTT. It codes for CASGMTEAFF.

This clonotype was counted many times. This chain connects TRBV5-1 to TRBJ1-5; D is unresolved. Germline CDR1 reads SGHRS; CDR2 reads YFSETQ. V was clipped by 0 bases and J by 6 bases, with 13 bases between them. This CDR3 comprises 15 residues. The CDR3 DNA is TGCGCCAGCAGCTTGGACTCGTTCACTTCTCAGCCCCAGCATTTT. Amino acids: CASSLDSFTSQPQHF. The whole variable domain, filled in from reference TRBV5-1 and TRBJ1-5, reads KAGVTQTPRYLIKTRGQQVTLSCSPISGHRSVSWYQQTPGQGLQFLFEYFSETQRNKGNFPGRFSGRQFSNSRSEMNVSTLELGDSALYLCASSLDSFTSQPQHFGDGTRLSIL.

This rearrangement joins TRBV11-2 to TRBJ2-1; 13 bases map to TRBD2. The CDR3 is 17 amino acids. Germline V lookup: CDR1 SGHAT, CDR2 FQNNGV. V gave up 5 bases and J gave up 0 bases; unmatched junction bases: 4. The CDR3 bases are TGTGCCAGCAGCCCCGGACTAGCGGGAGTCTCCTACAATGAGCAGTTCTTC. Residues: CASSPGLAGVSYNEQFF.

This clonotype was counted many times. The chain links TRBV7-9 to TRBJ2-7; D gene uncertain. The CDR3 runs 12 residues. Germline-derived CDR1 and CDR2 are SEHNR and FQNEAQ (reference sequence). Trimming pared 3 bases from V and 3 bases from J, leaving 6 bases between. The CDR3: CASSFGYYEQYF. Here the CDR3 DNA reads TGTGCCAGCAGCTTCGGCTACTACGAGCAGTACTTC.

The genes are TRBV11-3 and TRBJ2-1; either TRBD1 or TRBD2 may supply D (7 bases each). V lost 5 bases and J 6 bases, leaving 11 bases between the germline ends. CDR1 and CDR2 (germline): SGHNT, YENEEA. This CDR3 is built from 13 residues. The CDR3 spells CASSQGGRNEQFF. Here the CDR3 DNA reads TGTGCCAGCAGCCAGGGGGGGCGCAATGAGCAGTTCTTC.

This clonotype came up a few times. V gene TRBV7-2 combines with J gene TRBJ2-2; TRBD1 aligns across 7 bases. Germline CDR1 reads SGHTA; CDR2 reads FQGNSA. This CDR3 has 15 amino acids. V was clipped by 6 bases and J by 1 base; unmatched bases: 5. This CDR3 reads CASRRTGGNTGELFF. CDR3 coding DNA: TGTGCCAGCAGACGGACAGGTGGGAACACCGGGGAGCTGTTTTTT. The full variable domain, rest sourced from reference TRBV7-2 and TRBJ2-2, is GAGVSQSPSNKVTEKGKDVELRCDPISGHTALYWYRQSLGQGLEFLIYFQGNSAPDKSGLPSDRFSAERTGGSVSTLTIQRTQQEDSAVYLCASRRTGGNTGELFFGEGSRLTVL.

As for this clonotype: This is likely a read error, given that the CDR3 carries no conserved phenylalanine or tryptophan at its end. The chain combines TRBV5-1 with TRBJ1-4; TRBD1 might be the D (6 bases). Trimming took off 3 bases at V and 11 bases at J, with 17 bases between the two ends. Germline V gives CDR1 SGHRS, CDR2 YFSETQ. The CDR3 loop spans 14 amino acids. CDR3 residues: CASSYDGQIEKLFL. The CDR3 DNA is TGCGCCAGCAGCTACGACGGACAGATAGAGAAACTGTTTTTA.

This clonotype has ten or more counts. This chain connects TRBV6-5 to TRBJ2-7; D uncertain. The V end lost 0 bases, the J end lost 4 bases, and 10 bases lay between the germline ends. From germline, CDR1 is MNHEY and CDR2 SVGAGI. This CDR3 is built from 14 residues. CDR3 amino acids: CASSYSGKHYEQYF. The CDR3, as DNA: TGTGCCAGCAGTTACTCGGGGAAACATTACGAGCAGTACTTC.

The genes are TRBV29-1 and TRBJ2-3; D unresolved. Germline V gene data show CDR1 as SQVTM and CDR2 as ANQGSEA. CDR3 length equals 15 residues. The V end was cut by 1 base, the J end by 4 bases, with 15 bases between. The CDR3 region is CSVEGPHLGPDTQYF. The CDR3 region has the DNA TGCAGCGTTGAAGGCCCCCACCTCGGTCCAGATACGCAGTATTTT.

This clonotype was found many times. CDR3 sequence (DNA): TGTGCCAGTAGTATCGCCAGCGGGTCGCAGTCTGGCTACACCTTC. This gives the protein CASSIASGSQSGYTF. The chain uses TRBV19 and TRBJ1-2; D not resolved. The germline V and J ends were trimmed by 3 bases and 7 bases, with 18 bases remaining between them. The V gene's germline CDR1 is LNHDA and CDR2 SQIVND (reference sequence). The CDR3 totals 15 residues. The variable domain in full, with the rest retrieved from reference TRBV19 and TRBJ1-2, is DGGITQSPKYLFRKEGQNVTLSCEQNLNHDAMYWYRQDPGQGLRLIYYSQIVNDFQKGDIAEGYSVSREKKESFPLTVTSAQKNPTAFYLCASSIASGSQSGYTFGSGTRLTVV.

This clonotype was counted at least ten times. The gene calls are TRBV5-1 and TRBJ1-4; D uncertain. V dropped 7 bases and J dropped 4 bases, with 14 bases sitting between them. This CDR3 contains 14 residues. Germline assignment: CDR1 SGHRS and CDR2 YFSETQ. The DNA for the CDR3 is TGCGCCAGCCAACTACGAGGCAATAATGAAAAACTGTTTTTT. It specifies CASQLRGNNEKLFF. Complete variable domain (other parts from reference TRBV5-1 and TRBJ1-4): KAGVTQTPRYLIKTRGQQVTLSCSPISGHRSVSWYQQTPGQGLQFLFEYFSETQRNKGNFPGRFSGRQFSNSRSEMNVSTLELGDSALYLCASQLRGNNEKLFFGSGTQLSVL.

This clonotype was observed at least ten times. The chain joins TRBV11-2 to TRBJ2-7; the D gene is possibly TRBD2 (6 bases). V was clipped by 0 bases and J by 0 bases, with 21 bases between them. The CDR3 is 19 residues long. The germline CDR1 and CDR2 sequences are SGHAT and FQNNGV. CDR3 DNA sequence: TGTGCCAGCAGCTTAGATACCCTATTAGCGGACCAAATCTCCTACGAGCAGTACTTC. Encoded protein: CASSLDTLLADQISYEQYF.

This clonotype was detected ten times or more. This chain uses TRBV9 with TRBJ1-1, with 9 bases lining up with TRBD1. This CDR3 has 17 amino acids. Germline assignment: CDR1 SGDLS and CDR2 YYNGEE. The V and J ends lost 0 bases and 1 base, in that order; junction bases with no gene match: 7. The CDR3, as DNA: TGTGCCAGCAGCGTAGGGCTGGGACAGGGTACGAACACTGAAGCTTTCTTT. As protein: CASSVGLGQGTNTEAFF.

This clonotype was picked up many times. The chain recombines TRBV12-3 or TRBV12-4 with TRBJ2-1, with D maybe TRBD2 (5 bases). V lost 5 bases and J 2 bases, leaving 16 bases between the germline ends. The CDR3 sequence is 16 residues long. The CDR3 DNA is TGTGCCAGCAGTCCCGGATGGGCGGGTCCCTACAATGAGCAGTTCTTC. This encodes CASSPGWAGPYNEQFF.

Ten or more counts support this clonotype. The chain employs TRBV2 and TRBJ2-2; tentative D call: TRBD1 (6 bases). The V end lost 9 bases, the J end lost 0 bases, and 17 bases lay between the germline ends. CDR3 length equals 16 residues. Germline lookup yields CDR1 SNHLY and CDR2 FYNNEI. The CDR3 nucleotides are TGTGCCAGGACTCATGGGCAGGGGACGAACACCGGGGAGCTGTTTTTT. Residues: CARTHGQGTNTGELFF.

This chain connects TRBV7-7 to TRBJ2-2; 7 bases map to TRBD1. After removal of 5 bases from V and 6 bases from J, the junction contained 9 bases not matched to a gene. The germline V gene has CDR1 SSHAT and CDR2 FNYEAQ (reference sequence). CDR3 length: 15 amino acids. CDR3 region: CASSPRQGSAGELFF. CDR3 bases: TGTGCCAGCAGCCCTAGACAGGGTAGCGCCGGGGAGCTGTTTTTT.

This clonotype was recorded at least ten times. The chain joins TRBV29-1 to TRBJ2-3; no definite D call. The CDR3 covers 12 residues. Germline lookup yields CDR1 SQVTM and CDR2 ANQGSEA. V was cut by 4 bases and J by 1 base, with 6 bases left in between. This CDR3 is CSVGVGTDTQYF. The CDR3 DNA sequence: TGCAGCGTTGGGGTCGGCACAGATACGCAGTATTTT.